This T cell receptor (beta chain) was found in a study of vaccination effects on CD4 cells after COVID-19. Turning to the study itself: From two convalescent patients, samples were taken 16 days and one week before vaccination.

ViraFEST used viral peptide pools to expand antigen-specific CD4+ T cells before sequencing. Isolating CD4+ T cells followed 9 to 11 days of culture. PCR confirmed that the person was infected with SARS-CoV-2 between March and December 2020. The negative control culture used an HIV-1 Nef peptide pool. For this clone: Its antigen remains unidentified.

TCRdb's table, derived via immunoSEQ multiplex PCR, lists solely in-frame clones and lacks some. The sample carries under 60,000 clones, 75% to 85% recorded once. Germline V gene lookup returns CDR1 SGHRS and CDR2 YFSETQ. V shed 0 bases, J shed 1 base, and the junction held 5 bases outside the gene matches. The CDR3 runs 16 residues. The rearrangement uses TRBV5-1 and TRBJ1-1; TRBD1 agrees at 8 bases. This TCR came from a human donor who had a prior SARS-CoV-2 infection. The sample consisted of CD4+ T cells from PBMCs cultured with HIV peptides, taken before COVID-19 vaccination. Subset: HIV-1 Nef peptide pool negative control/reference culture. The CDR3 protein is CASSLGPGTGNTEAFF. Here the CDR3 DNA reads TGCGCCAGCAGCTTGGGGCCCGGGACAGGGAACACTGAAGCTTTCTTT.